This is a list of T cell receptor beta chains from one sample in a study of CD8 T cells in ankylosing spondylitis. TCRdb ran MiXCR on the 5' RACE reads and lists one entry per CDR3 protein. The top ten clones hold 0.51% of a sample with some 800,000 distinct CDR3 sequences, approximately 12% of them seen once. The sequenced sample was blood, either unsorted or a sorted T cell fraction (not recorded which). These receptors came from a male donor with ankylosing spondylitis. CDR3s include the opening cysteine and the closing phenylalanine or tryptophan. The order of the fields is D gene, J gene, V gene, CDR3 protein. The D gene is left open where the match is weak.

>TRBD2|TRBJ2-7|TRBV28
CATKSGGTPYEQYF
>TRBD1|TRBJ2-1|TRBV20-1
CSAEGQGPYNEQFF
>TRBD2|TRBJ2-1|TRBV20-1
CSAPRLAGGPYNEQFF
>TRBD1|TRBJ1-4|TRBV20-1
CSAVQGVSNEKLFF
>-|TRBJ2-7|TRBV18
CASSPVTPRALSEQYF
>-|TRBJ1-2|TRBV12-3/TRBV12-4
CASSLWQGYGYTF
>-|TRBJ2-6|TRBV3-1
CASSQDLRDSGANVLTF
>-|TRBJ1-4|TRBV12-3/TRBV12-4
CASQNRVVEKLFF
>TRBD2|TRBJ2-7|TRBV20-1
CSASRTSGISYEQYF
>TRBD1|TRBJ2-7|TRBV6-5
CASSYDREGATYEQYF
>-|TRBJ1-2|TRBV6-5
CASSYSQIYGYTF
>-|TRBJ2-5|TRBV5-1
CASSLMGEETQYF
>TRBD1|TRBJ2-2|TRBV10-3
CAISDGTGPRELFF
>-|TRBJ1-2|TRBV12-3/TRBV12-4
CASSPRGAPNYGYTF
>TRBD2|TRBJ2-7|TRBV20-1
CCASPLLAGVPYEQYF
>TRBD1|TRBJ1-6|TRBV28
CASRSGQVSPLHF
>-|TRBJ1-2|TRBV9
CASSYGGVGYGYTF
>-|TRBJ2-1|TRBV7-7
CASSPGRLAYNEQFF
>TRBD2|TRBJ2-3|TRBV7-8
CASSLAQREVTDTQYF
>-|TRBJ2-7|TRBV7-9
CASSLSGAYEQYF
>-|TRBJ2-7|TRBV10-3
CATVRGPSYEQYF
>-|TRBJ1-5|TRBV18
CASSPRQVIRPQHF
>-|TRBJ1-2|TRBV4-3
CASSQEANFNYGYTF
>-|TRBJ1-2|TRBV6-5
CASHRANYGYTF
>TRBD1|TRBJ2-1|TRBV6-2/TRBV6-3
CASIPTGGLYNEQFF
>TRBD1|TRBJ1-1|TRBV2
CASTDRANTEAFF
>TRBD2|TRBJ2-2|TRBV4-1
CASSQHLLRAAGSGELFF
>-|TRBJ1-1|TRBV7-9
CAGGAAMNTEAFF
>-|TRBJ1-5|TRBV20-1
CSIGGYSNQPQHF
>TRBD2|TRBJ2-7|TRBV28
CASSFPGLATYEQYF
>-|TRBJ1-2|TRBV3-1
CASSHPGGGYGYTF
>-|TRBJ1-6|TRBV4-2
CASSISSGLIDYNSPLHF
>TRBD1|TRBJ1-2|TRBV20-1
CSARRRDRGDYGYTF
>TRBD1|TRBJ2-5|TRBV6-5
CASSYRGQGGETQYF
>TRBD1|TRBJ1-1|TRBV29-1
CSVRQGVNTEAFF
>-|TRBJ1-2|TRBV5-1
CASSMGHYYGYTF
>TRBD1|TRBJ2-3|TRBV20-1
CSATTGGATDTQYF
>-|TRBJ1-2|TRBV4-3
CASSQEQGGYGYTF
>-|TRBJ2-1|TRBV6-2/TRBV6-3
CASSYSRGLEQFF
>TRBD2|TRBJ2-1|TRBV20-1
CSANNPSSGSNEQFF
>-|TRBJ2-5|TRBV6-5
CASSYLRRRDQETQYF
>-|TRBJ2-1|TRBV10-3
CAISDSTSFDNEQFF
>TRBD1|TRBJ2-3|TRBV7-9
CASSERQGPRTDTQYF
>-|TRBJ1-1|TRBV19
CASSIVADTEAFF
>-|TRBJ1-2|TRBV19
CASSSPGAFANYGYTF
>TRBD2|TRBJ2-7|TRBV7-2
CASSRSGRSYEQYF
>TRBD1|TRBJ2-2|TRBV20-1
CSASQGVTGELFF
>-|TRBJ1-2|TRBV7-2
CASSLFGHGYTF